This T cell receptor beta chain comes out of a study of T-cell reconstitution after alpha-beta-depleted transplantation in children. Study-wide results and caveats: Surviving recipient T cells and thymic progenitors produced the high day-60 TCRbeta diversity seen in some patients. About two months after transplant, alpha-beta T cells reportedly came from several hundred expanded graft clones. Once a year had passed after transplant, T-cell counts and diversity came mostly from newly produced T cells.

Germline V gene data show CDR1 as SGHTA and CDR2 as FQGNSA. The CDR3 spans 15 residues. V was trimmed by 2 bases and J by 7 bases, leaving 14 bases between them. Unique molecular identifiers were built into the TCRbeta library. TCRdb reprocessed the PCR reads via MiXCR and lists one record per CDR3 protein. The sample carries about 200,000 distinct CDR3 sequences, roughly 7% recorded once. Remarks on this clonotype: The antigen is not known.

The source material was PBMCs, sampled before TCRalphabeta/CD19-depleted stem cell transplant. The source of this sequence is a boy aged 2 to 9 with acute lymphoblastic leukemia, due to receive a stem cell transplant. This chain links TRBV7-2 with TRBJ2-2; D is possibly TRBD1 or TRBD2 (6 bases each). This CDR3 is CASSLTGALHGELFF. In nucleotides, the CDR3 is TGTGCCAGCAGCTTAACGGGGGCCCTCCACGGGGAGCTGTTTTTT.